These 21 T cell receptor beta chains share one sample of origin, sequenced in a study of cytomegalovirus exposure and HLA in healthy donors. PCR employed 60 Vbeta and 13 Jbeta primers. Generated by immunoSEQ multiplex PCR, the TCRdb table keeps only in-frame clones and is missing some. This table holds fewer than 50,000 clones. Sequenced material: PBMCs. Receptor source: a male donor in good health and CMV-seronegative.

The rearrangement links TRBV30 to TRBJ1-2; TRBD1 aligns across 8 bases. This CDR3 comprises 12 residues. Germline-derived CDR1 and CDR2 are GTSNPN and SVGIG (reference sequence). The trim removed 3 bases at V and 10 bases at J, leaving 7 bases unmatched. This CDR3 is CAWSPQGDDYTF. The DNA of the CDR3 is TGTGCCTGGAGCCCACAGGGGGATGACTACACCTTC.

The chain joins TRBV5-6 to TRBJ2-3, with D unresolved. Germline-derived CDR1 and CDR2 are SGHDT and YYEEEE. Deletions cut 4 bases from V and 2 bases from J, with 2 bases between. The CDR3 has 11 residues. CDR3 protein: CASSLTDTQYF. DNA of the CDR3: TGTGCCAGCAGCCTCACAGATACGCAGTATTTT.

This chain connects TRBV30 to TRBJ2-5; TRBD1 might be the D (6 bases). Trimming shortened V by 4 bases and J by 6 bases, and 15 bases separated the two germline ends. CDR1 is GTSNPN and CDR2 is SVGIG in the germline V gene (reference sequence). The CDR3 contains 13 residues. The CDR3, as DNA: TGTGCCTGGACTGCGCCAGGGGTACAGACCCAGTACTTC. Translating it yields CAWTAPGVQTQYF.

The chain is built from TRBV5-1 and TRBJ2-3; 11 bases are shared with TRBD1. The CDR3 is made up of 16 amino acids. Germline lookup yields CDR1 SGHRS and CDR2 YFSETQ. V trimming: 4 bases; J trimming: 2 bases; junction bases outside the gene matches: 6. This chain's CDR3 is CASSARTGGYTDTQYF. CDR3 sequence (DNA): TGCGCCAGCAGCGCACGGACAGGGGGCTACACAGATACGCAGTATTTT.

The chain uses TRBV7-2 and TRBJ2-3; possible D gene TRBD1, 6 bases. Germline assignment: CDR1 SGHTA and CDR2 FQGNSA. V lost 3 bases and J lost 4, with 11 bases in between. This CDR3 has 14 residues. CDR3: CASSFTQGPDTQYF. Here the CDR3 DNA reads TGTGCCAGCAGCTTTACCCAGGGGCCAGATACGCAGTATTTT.

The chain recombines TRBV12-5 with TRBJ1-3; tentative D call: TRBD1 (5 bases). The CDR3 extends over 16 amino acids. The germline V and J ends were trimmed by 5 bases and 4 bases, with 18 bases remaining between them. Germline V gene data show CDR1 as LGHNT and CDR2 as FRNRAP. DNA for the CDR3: TGTGCTAGTGGTCTGGGACGGTCAGGTCACGGAAACACCATATATTTT. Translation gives CASGLGRSGHGNTIYF.

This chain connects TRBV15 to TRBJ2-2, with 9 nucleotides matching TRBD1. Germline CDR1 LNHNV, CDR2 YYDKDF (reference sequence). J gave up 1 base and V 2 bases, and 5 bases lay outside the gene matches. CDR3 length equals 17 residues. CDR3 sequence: CATSRRRGQGNTGELFF. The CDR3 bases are TGTGCCACCAGCAGACGGAGGGGACAGGGGAACACCGGGGAGCTGTTTTTT.

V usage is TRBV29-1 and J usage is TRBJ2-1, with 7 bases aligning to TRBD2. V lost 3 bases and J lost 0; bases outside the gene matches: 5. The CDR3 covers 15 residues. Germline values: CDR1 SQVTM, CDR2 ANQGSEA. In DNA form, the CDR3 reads TGCAGCGTTGATGGGGGGGAGGTCTCCTACAATGAGCAGTTCTTC. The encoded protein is CSVDGGEVSYNEQFF.

Written as DNA, the CDR3 is TGTGCCAGTAGTATGAGACAGACAAATCAGCCCCAGCATTTT. As protein: CASSMRQTNQPQHF. V is TRBV19 and J is TRBJ1-5; D possibly corresponds to TRBD1 (5 bases). V was trimmed by 3 bases and J by 4 bases, leaving 10 bases between them. Germline V gene lookup returns CDR1 LNHDA and CDR2 SQIVND (reference sequence). The CDR3 runs 14 residues.

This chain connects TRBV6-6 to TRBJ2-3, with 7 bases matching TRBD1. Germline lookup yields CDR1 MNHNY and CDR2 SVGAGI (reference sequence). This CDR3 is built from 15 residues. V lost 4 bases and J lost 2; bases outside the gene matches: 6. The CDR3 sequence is CASSSPQGPTDTQYF. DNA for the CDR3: TGTGCCAGCAGTTCCCCACAGGGGCCCACAGATACGCAGTATTTT.

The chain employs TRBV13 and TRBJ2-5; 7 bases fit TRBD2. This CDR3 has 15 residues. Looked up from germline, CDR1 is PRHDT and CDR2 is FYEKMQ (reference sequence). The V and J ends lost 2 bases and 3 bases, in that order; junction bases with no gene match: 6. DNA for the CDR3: TGTGCCAGCAGCTTATTGCTAGCGGCAAAAGAGACCCAGTACTTC. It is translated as CASSLLLAAKETQYF.

The CDR3 region has the DNA TGTGCCAGCAGCGAGGGAACTAGCGGCTACACAGATACGCAGTATTTT. This translates into CASSEGTSGYTDTQYF. The rearrangement links TRBV9 to TRBJ2-3; 8 nucleotides match TRBD2. Looked up from germline, CDR1 is SGDLS and CDR2 is YYNGEE. The junction had 8 bases not matched to a gene; V was cut back by 3 bases and J by 2 bases. This CDR3 region has 16 residues. Together with reference TRBV9 and TRBJ2-3, the CDR3 gives the full variable domain: DSGVTQTPKHLITATGQRVTLRCSPRSGDLSVYWYQQSLDQGLQFLIQYYNGEERAKGNILERFSAQQFPDLHSELNLSSLELGDSALYFCASSEGTSGYTDTQYFGPGTRLTVL.

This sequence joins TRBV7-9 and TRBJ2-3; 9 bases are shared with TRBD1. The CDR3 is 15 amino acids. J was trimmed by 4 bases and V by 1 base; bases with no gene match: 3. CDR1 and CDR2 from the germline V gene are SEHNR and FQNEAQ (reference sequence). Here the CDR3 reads CASSLGDREADTQYF. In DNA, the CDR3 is TGTGCCAGCAGCTTAGGGGACAGGGAGGCAGATACGCAGTATTTT.

The CDR3 coding sequence is TGCGCCAGCAGCTTGGAGACAGGGAGACAGCCCCAGCATTTT. Translation gives CASSLETGRQPQHF. The rearrangement uses TRBV5-1 and TRBJ1-5; 7 bases agree with TRBD1. The CDR3 sequence is 14 residues long. V gave up 0 bases and J gave up 7 bases; unmatched junction bases: 4. Germline V gene lookup returns CDR1 SGHRS and CDR2 YFSETQ.

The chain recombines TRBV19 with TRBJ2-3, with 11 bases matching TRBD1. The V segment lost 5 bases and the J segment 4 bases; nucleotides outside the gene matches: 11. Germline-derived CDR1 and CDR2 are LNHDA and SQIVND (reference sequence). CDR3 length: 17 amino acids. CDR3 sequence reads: CASSLGQGAYVPDTQYF. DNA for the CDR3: TGTGCCAGTAGTCTTGGACAGGGGGCGTACGTTCCAGATACGCAGTATTTT.

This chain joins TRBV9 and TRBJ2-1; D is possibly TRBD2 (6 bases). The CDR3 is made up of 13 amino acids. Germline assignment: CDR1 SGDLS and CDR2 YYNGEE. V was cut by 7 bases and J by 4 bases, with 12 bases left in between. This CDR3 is CASAEAGYNEQFF. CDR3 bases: TGTGCCAGCGCGGAGGCGGGGTACAATGAGCAGTTCTTC.

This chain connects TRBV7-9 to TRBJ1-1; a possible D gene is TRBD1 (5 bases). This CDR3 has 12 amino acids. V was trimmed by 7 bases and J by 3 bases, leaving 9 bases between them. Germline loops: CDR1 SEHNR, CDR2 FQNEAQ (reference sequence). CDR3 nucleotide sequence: TGTGCCAGCAACCAAGGGGACACTGAAGCTTTCTTT. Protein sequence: CASNQGDTEAFF.

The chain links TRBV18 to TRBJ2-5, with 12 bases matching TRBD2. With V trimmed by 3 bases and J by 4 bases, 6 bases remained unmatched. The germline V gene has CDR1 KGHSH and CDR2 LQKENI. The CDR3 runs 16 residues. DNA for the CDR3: TGTGCCAGCTCACCCCCCAAACTAGCGGGAGGAGAGACCCAGTACTTC. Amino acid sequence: CASSPPKLAGGETQYF.

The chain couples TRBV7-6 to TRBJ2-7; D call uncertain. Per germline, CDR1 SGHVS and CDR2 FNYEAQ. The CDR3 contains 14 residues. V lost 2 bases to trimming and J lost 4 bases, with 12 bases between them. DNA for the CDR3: TGTGCCAGCAGCTTACTAGTGCCCCCTTACGAGCAGTACTTC. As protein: CASSLLVPPYEQYF.

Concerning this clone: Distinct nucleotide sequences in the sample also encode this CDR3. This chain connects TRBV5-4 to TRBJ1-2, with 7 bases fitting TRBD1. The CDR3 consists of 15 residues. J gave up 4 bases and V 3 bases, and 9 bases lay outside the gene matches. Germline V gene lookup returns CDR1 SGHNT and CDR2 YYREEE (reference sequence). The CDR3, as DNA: TGTGCCAGCAGCTCGATGACAGGGCAGGGCTATGGCTACACCTTC. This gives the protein CASSSMTGQGYGYTF.

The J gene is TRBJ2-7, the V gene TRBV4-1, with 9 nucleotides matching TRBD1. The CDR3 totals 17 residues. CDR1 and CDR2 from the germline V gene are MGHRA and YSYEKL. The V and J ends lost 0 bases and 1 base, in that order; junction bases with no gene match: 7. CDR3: CASSQEPRDRASYEQYF. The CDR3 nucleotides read TGCGCCAGCAGCCAAGAACCACGGGACAGGGCGTCCTACGAGCAGTACTTC.